The 8 T cell receptor beta chains given below trace back to one sample, sequenced in a study of T cell repertoires in cytomegalovirus infection. For these TCRs, the target antigens are not known. TCRdb analysed the reads with MiXCR anew, one entry per CDR3 protein. The data show 650,000 to 850,000 distinct CDR3 sequences, about 29% seen once. The sequencing here drew on cultured CD8+ T cells from PBMCs, taken from culture after CMV antigen stimulation. All receptors come from a human donor in good health (CMV status not recorded). Some clones in this sample may be carry-over from other donors' samples.

The gene calls are TRBV6-5 and TRBJ2-2; tentatively, D is TRBD2 (5 bases). The CDR3 length is 15 residues. Germline V gene lookup returns CDR1 MNHEY and CDR2 SVGAGI. V lost 6 bases and J 4 bases, leaving 15 bases between the germline ends. This CDR3 is CASSSGMWGTGELFF. CDR3 coding DNA: TGTGCCAGCAGCTCCGGGATGTGGGGCACCGGGGAGCTGTTTTTT.

This chain links TRBV4-2 with TRBJ1-3, with D unresolved. CDR1 and CDR2 (germline): LGHNA, YNFKEQ. V lost 0 bases and J 0 bases, leaving 18 bases between the germline ends. This CDR3 has 19 amino acids. CDR3 DNA: TGTGCCAGCAGCCAAGATTGGGAGGCGACCTCGAGCTCTGGAAACACCATATATTTT. Residues: CASSQDWEATSSSGNTIYF.

The J gene is TRBJ2-3, the V gene TRBV12-3 or TRBV12-4, with TRBD2 identical over 10 bases. The CDR3 sequence is 14 residues long. With 7 bases clipped from V and 4 bases from J, the junction kept 5 bases outside the gene matches. The CDR3 region is CASTSLAGADTQYF. The CDR3, as DNA: TGTGCCAGCACCTCGCTAGCGGGGGCAGATACGCAGTATTTT.

In this sample, this clonotype turned up a few times. A read error may account for a junction end that differs from germline. The chain links TRBV2 to TRBJ1-2, with 7 bases that match TRBD1. The length of the CDR3 is 11 residues. The germline CDR1 and CDR2 sequences are SNHLY and FYNNEI. The CDR3 loop is CASSGIDRAVF. The DNA for the CDR3 is TGTGCCAGCAGTGGAATAGACAGGGCCGTCTTC.

This clonotype was recorded a few times. This chain connects TRBV7-9 to TRBJ2-3, with 7 positions matching TRBD1. Looked up from germline, CDR1 is SEHNR and CDR2 is FQNEAQ (reference sequence). V lost 4 bases, J lost 2 bases, and 3 bases stayed unmatched. The CDR3 loop spans 14 amino acids. The chain's CDR3 is CASSSGQDTDTQYF. In DNA, the CDR3 is TGTGCCAGCAGCTCTGGACAGGACACAGATACGCAGTATTTT.

This clonotype was recorded a few times. The chain combines TRBV4-1 with TRBJ1-1; 7 bases match TRBD1. J gave up 8 bases and V 3 bases, and 3 bases lay outside the gene matches. Germline CDR1 reads MGHRA; CDR2 reads YSYEKL. CDR3 length equals 12 residues. This CDR3 is CASSQTDREAFF. The CDR3 region has the DNA TGCGCCAGCAGCCAGACGGACAGGGAAGCTTTCTTT.

This chain connects TRBV10-3 to TRBJ2-2, with a possible D match to TRBD1 (5 bases). Trimming cost V 3 bases and J 1 base, with 9 bases left between them. The CDR3 is made up of 15 amino acids. Germline CDR1 reads ENHRY; CDR2 reads SYGVKD. This CDR3 is CAISDGQGNTGELFF. As DNA, the CDR3 is TGTGCCATCAGTGACGGGCAGGGGAACACCGGGGAGCTGTTTTTT.

The table lists this clonotype with many counts. The rearrangement uses TRBV7-9 and TRBJ1-1; a weak D match, TRBD1 (5 bases). The CDR3 is 17 residues long. Deletions cut 5 bases from V and 1 base from J, with 20 bases between. Per the germline V gene, CDR1 is SEHNR and CDR2 is FQNEAQ (reference sequence). In DNA, the CDR3 is TGTGCCAGCAGCGTATTAACCACAGGTACCCCGAACACTGAAGCTTTCTTT. It translates to CASSVLTTGTPNTEAFF.